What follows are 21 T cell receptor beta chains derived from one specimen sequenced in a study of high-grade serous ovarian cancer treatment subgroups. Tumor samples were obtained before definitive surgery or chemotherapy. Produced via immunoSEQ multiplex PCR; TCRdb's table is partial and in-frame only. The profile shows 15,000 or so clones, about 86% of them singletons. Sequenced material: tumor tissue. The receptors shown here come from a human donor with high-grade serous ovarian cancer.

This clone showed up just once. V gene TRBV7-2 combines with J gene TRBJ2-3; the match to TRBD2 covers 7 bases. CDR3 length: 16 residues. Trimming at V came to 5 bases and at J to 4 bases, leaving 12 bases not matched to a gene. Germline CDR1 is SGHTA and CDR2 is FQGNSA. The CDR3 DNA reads TGTGCCAGCAGCAGAGGTAACGCGGGGGTGTCAGATACGCAGTATTTT. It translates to CASSRGNAGVSDTQYF.

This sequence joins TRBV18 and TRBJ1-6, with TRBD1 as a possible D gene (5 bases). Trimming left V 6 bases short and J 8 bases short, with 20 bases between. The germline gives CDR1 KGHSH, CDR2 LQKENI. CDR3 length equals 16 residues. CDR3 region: CASSMTAASGDSPLHF. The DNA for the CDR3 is TGTGCCAGCTCCATGACAGCCGCAAGTGGGGATTCACCCCTCCACTTT.

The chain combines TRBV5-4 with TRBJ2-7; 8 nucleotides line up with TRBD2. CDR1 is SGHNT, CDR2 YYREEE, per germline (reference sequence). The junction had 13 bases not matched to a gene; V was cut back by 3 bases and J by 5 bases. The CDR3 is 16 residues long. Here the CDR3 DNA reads TGTGCCAGCAGCTCGAGTACCGGGACTAGGGGCAACGAGCAGTACTTC. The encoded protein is CASSSSTGTRGNEQYF.

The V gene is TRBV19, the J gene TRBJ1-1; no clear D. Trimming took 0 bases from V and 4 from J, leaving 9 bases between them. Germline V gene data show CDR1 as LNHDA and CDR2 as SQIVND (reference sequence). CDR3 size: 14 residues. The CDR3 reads CASSIDSSGTEAFF. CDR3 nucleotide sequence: TGTGCCAGTAGTATAGATAGTTCGGGCACTGAAGCTTTCTTT.

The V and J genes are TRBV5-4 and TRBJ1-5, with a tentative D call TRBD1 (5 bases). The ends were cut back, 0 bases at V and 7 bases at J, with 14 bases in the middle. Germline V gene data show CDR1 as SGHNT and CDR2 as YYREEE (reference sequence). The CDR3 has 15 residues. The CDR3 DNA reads TGTGCCAGCAGCTTGGGCCAGGGTGAGGCCCAGCCCCAGCATTTT. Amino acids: CASSLGQGEAQPQHF.

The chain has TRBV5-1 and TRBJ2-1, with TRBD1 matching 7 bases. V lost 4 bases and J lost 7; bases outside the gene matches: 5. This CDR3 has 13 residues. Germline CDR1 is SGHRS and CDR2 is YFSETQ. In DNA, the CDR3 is TGCGCCAGCAGCATCGGACAGGCTAATGAGCAGTTCTTC. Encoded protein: CASSIGQANEQFF.

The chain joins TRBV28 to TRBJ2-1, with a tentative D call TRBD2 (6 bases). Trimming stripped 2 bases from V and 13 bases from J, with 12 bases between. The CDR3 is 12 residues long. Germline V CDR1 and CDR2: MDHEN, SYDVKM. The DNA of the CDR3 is TGTGCCAGCAGTTTAATGGGCGGGGAACAGTTCTTC. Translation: CASSLMGGEQFF.

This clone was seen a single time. As DNA, the CDR3 is TGTGCCAGCAGTGACTACTCACAGGGACGCGAGCAGTACTTC. Protein sequence: CASSDYSQGREQYF. The chain recombines TRBV27 with TRBJ2-7; D might be TRBD1 (6 bases). V was cut by 5 bases and J by 6 bases, with 17 bases left in between. Per the germline V gene, CDR1 is MNHEY and CDR2 is SMNVEV (reference sequence). The CDR3 runs to 14 residues.

The CDR3 bases are TGTGCCAGCAGGGCCAGGCCCACAACCGCCGGGGAGCTGTTTTTT. Amino acids: CASRARPTTAGELFF. The chain combines TRBV6-5 with TRBJ2-2; no definite D call. Germline assignment: CDR1 MNHEY and CDR2 SVGAGI. V was trimmed by 6 bases and J by 6 bases, leaving 17 bases between them. The CDR3 has 15 amino acids.

This chain's CDR3 is CASSVGVGMTSPLHF. The CDR3 DNA sequence: TGTGCCAGCAGCGTAGGGGTGGGTATGACATCACCCCTCCACTTT. This chain connects TRBV9 to TRBJ1-6; D remains ambiguous. Germline CDR1 SGDLS, CDR2 YYNGEE. The germline V and J ends were trimmed by 0 bases and 10 bases, with 14 bases remaining between them. The CDR3 is made up of 15 amino acids.

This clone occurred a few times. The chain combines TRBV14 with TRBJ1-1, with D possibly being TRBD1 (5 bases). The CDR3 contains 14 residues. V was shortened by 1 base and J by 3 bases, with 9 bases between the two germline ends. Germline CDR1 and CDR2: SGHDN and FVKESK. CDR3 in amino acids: CASSQAWGHTEAFF. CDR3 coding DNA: TGTGCCAGCAGCCAAGCTTGGGGCCACACTGAAGCTTTCTTT.

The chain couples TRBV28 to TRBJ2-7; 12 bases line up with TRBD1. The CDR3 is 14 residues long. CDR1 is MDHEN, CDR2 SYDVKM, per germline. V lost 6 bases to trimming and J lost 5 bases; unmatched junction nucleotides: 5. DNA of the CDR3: TGTGCCAGCAGGCCGGGACAGGGGGCCAACGAGCAGTACTTC. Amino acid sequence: CASRPGQGANEQYF.

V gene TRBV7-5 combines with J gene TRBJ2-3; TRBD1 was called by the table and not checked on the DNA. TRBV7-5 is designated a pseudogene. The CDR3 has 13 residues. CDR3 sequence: CARSKNRGDTQYF. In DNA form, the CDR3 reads TGTGCCAGAAGCAAGAACAGGGGAGATACGCAGTATTTT.

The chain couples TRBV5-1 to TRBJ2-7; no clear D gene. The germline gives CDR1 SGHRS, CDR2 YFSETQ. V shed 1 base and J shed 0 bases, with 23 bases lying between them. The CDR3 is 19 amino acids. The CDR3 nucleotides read TGCGCCAGCAGCTTGCGGTCAACCGGCTCCACCTGGGACTCCTACGAGCAGTACTTC. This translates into CASSLRSTGSTWDSYEQYF. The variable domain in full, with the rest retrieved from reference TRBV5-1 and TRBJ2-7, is KAGVTQTPRYLIKTRGQQVTLSCSPISGHRSVSWYQQTPGQGLQFLFEYFSETQRNKGNFPGRFSGRQFSNSRSEMNVSTLELGDSALYLCASSLRSTGSTWDSYEQYFGPGTRLTVT.

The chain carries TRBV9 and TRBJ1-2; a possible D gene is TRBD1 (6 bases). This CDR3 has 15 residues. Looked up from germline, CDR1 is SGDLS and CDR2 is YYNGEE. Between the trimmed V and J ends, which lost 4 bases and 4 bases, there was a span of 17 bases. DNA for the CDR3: TGTGCCAGCAGCACGCAGGGGTCCCTGTTCTATGGCTACACCTTC. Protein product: CASSTQGSLFYGYTF.

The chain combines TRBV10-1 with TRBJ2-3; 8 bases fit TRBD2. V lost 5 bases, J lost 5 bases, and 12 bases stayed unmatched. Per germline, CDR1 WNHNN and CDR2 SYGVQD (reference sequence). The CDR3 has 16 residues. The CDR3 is CASSPRRPSGGDTQYF. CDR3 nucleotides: TGCGCCAGCAGTCCACGGCGGCCCAGCGGGGGAGATACGCAGTATTTT.

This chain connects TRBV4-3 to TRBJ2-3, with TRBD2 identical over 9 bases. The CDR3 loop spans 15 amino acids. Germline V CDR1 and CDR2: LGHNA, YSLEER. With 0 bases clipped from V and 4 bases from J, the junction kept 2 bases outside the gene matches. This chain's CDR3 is CASSQERGGPDTQYF. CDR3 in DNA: TGCGCCAGCAGCCAAGAGCGGGGGGGCCCAGATACGCAGTATTTT.

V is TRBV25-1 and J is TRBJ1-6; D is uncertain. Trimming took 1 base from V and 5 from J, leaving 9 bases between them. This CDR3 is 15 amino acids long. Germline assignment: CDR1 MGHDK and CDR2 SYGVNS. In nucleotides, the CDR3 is TGTGCCAGCAGTGAATTGGGTTGGGATAATTCACCCCTCCACTTT. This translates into CASSELGWDNSPLHF.

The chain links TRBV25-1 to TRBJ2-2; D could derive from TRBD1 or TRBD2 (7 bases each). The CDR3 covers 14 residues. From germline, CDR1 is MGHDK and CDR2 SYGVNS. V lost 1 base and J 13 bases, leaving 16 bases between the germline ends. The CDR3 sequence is CASSEWGGQNRLFF. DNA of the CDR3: TGTGCCAGCAGTGAATGGGGGGGACAGAACAGGCTGTTTTTT.

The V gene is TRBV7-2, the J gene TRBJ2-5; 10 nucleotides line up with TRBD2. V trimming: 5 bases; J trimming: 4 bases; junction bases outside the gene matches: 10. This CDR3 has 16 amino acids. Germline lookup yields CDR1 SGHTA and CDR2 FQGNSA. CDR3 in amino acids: CASSPNPSGGGETQYF. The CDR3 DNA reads TGTGCCAGCAGCCCTAACCCTAGCGGGGGCGGAGAGACCCAGTACTTC.

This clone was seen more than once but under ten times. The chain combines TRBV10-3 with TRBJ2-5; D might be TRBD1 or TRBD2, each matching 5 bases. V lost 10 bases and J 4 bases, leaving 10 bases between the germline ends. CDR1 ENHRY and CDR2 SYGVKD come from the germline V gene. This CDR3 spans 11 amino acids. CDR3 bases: TGTGCCACGAGGGGTGGAGAGACCCAGTACTTC. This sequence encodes CATRGGETQYF.